The 5 T cell receptor beta chains below all came from one sample that was sequenced in a study of control samples from healthy donors and cancer patients. The data were produced by immunoSEQ multiplex PCR, yet TCRdb's version contains in-frame clones alone and is incomplete. The sample consists of approximately 100,000 clones, approximately 86% of them appearing once. Sequencing used blood. The source is a man aged 25 to 40 in good health.

This rearrangement joins TRBV28 to TRBJ2-7, with TRBD1 matching over 8 bases. CDR3 size: 14 residues. The germline gives CDR1 MDHEN, CDR2 SYDVKM. The V and J ends lost 4 bases and 3 bases, in that order; junction bases with no gene match: 5. The CDR3 nucleotides are TGTGCCAGCAGTTCAGGGGGCCAAGGCTACGAGCAGTACTTC. It yields the protein CASSSGGQGYEQYF.

The chain employs TRBV11-2 and TRBJ2-3; TRBD2 matches 8 bases. Trimming at V came to 4 bases and at J to 1 base, leaving 7 bases not matched to a gene. The CDR3 is made up of 16 amino acids. Germline-derived CDR1 and CDR2 are SGHAT and FQNNGV. The CDR3 is CASSSRGGAGTDTQYF. CDR3 nucleotide sequence: TGTGCCAGCAGCTCCCGGGGGGGGGCGGGCACAGATACGCAGTATTTT.

The V gene is TRBV3-1 (or the pseudogene TRBV3-2), the J gene TRBJ1-1; tentatively, D is TRBD1 (6 bases). The V end was cut by 1 base, the J end by 6 bases, with 15 bases between. Germline CDR1 and CDR2: LGHDT and YNNKEL (reference sequence). This CDR3 region has 15 residues. CDR3 DNA sequence: TGTGCCAGCAGCCAAGTACTTCAGGGGAAGTCTGAAGCTTTCTTT. Amino acids: CASSQVLQGKSEAFF.

The J gene is TRBJ2-7, the V gene TRBV6-2 or TRBV6-3; D is tentatively TRBD1 or TRBD2 (5 bases each). This CDR3 has 14 residues. V was cut by 5 bases and J by 5 bases, with 16 bases left in between. From germline, CDR1 is MNHEY and CDR2 SVGEGT. The CDR3 nucleotides are TGTGCCAGCAGTCCCCTGGGACCGGCCCACGAGCAGTACTTC. Protein: CASSPLGPAHEQYF.

V usage is TRBV9 and J usage is TRBJ2-4, with TRBD2 identical over 13 bases. In germline, CDR1 is SGDLS, CDR2 YYNGEE. Trimming cost V 3 bases and J 0 bases; bases outside gene matches: 15. The CDR3 runs to 21 residues. CDR3 in DNA: TGTGCCAGCAGCGCGAGGGGGTGGGGACTAGCGGGACGATTAGCCAAAAACATTCAGTACTTC. Its translation is CASSARGWGLAGRLAKNIQYF.